This T cell receptor (beta chain) emerged from a study of siplizumab effects on memory and regulatory T cells. The study's findings and limits: No assignable naive or memory phenotype existed for roughly 80-97% of proliferating CD4+ or CD8+ clones. A mean of roughly 70% of mappable alloreactive CD4+ clones were Treg-derived with siplizumab, compared with 25% to 30% in controls. The alloresponse seemed to draw substantially on naive T cells, which appeared more diverse than memory cells.

Profiling relied on immunoSEQ multiplex PCR, and the TCRdb table lists in-frame clones only, not all of them. The data show about 50,000 clones, roughly 84% seen once. Unstimulated naive, memory, effector memory and TEMRA subsets were sequenced, and this was done in three donor pairs. Germline lookup yields CDR1 MGHRA and CDR2 YSYEKL. This CDR3 region has 14 residues. As regards this clone: The antigen remains undetermined.

The clonotype was recovered from a human donor in good health. The chain uses TRBV4-1 and TRBJ2-5; 7 bases agree with TRBD2. The end of the DNA is better explained by TRBJ2-7, so the J call may be wrong. Sequencing was done on a sample of naive CD8+ T cells sorted from blood. The DNA of the CDR3 is TGCGCCAGCAGCCAAGAAGGACTAGCCTACGAGCAGTACTTC. Protein: CASSQEGLAYEQYF.